This T cell receptor (beta chain) was profiled in a study of neurological immune-mediated disorders. Regarding this clonotype: What it binds is not known.

Study-level findings and limits: As far as clinical or MRI features were concerned, none was associated with the multiple sclerosis repertoire cluster. Expanded clones shared no CDR3 amino acid sequences across subjects, suggesting private repertoires in all groups.

5'RACE generated cDNA with 10-nucleotide random UMIs. TCRdb processed the 5' RACE reads anew with MiXCR; each CDR3 protein has one entry. Of over 35,000 distinct CDR3 sequences listed, 3% to 4% are singletons. The V gene's germline CDR1 is SGHRS and CDR2 YFSETQ. The CDR3 loop spans 15 amino acids. V lost 1 base, J lost 3 bases, and 10 bases lay in between. PBMCs stored at -80 C, 2 million in total, were the source of the unsorted libraries. The chain has TRBV5-1 and TRBJ1-4; no firm D call. Sequencing input: PBMCs. The clonotype comes from a young man with multiple sclerosis. CDR3 bases: TGCGCCAGCAGCTTGCTCTCACGAGCTAATGAAAAACTGTTTTTT. It yields the protein CASSLLSRANEKLFF.